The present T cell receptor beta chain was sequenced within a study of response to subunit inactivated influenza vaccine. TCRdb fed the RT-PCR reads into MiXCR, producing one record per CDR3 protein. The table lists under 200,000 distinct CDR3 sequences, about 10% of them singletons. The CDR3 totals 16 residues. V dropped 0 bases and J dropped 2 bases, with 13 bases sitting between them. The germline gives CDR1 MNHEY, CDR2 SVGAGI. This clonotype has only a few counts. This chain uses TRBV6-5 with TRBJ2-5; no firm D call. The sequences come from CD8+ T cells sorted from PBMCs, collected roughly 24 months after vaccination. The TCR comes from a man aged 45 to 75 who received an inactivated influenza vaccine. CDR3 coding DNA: TGTGCCAGCAGTTACTCGATCGGGCTCCTTCAAGAGACCCAGTACTTC. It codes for CASSYSIGLLQETQYF.